One and the same sample provided the 31 T cell receptor beta chains below, sequenced in a study of CD8 T cells in Susac syndrome. The authors reverse transcribed roughly 0.5 to 1 ug RNA with random hexamers. TCRdb independently ran MiXCR on the immunoSEQ multiplex PCR reads; one entry per CDR3 protein. The sample gives 100,000 to 150,000 distinct CDR3 sequences, about 93% of which show up once; 0.2% to 0.25% is in the top ten. The sample comprised CD8+ T cells from PBMCs. These receptors were obtained from a human donor with Susac syndrome.

The CDR3 loop is CASSQNGQYEQYF. CDR3 coding DNA: TGCGCCAGCAGCCAAAACGGACAGTACGAGCAGTACTTC. The gene calls are TRBV4-1 and TRBJ2-7, with D maybe TRBD1 (6 bases). CDR3 length equals 13 residues. Germline V CDR1 and CDR2: MGHRA, YSYEKL. The germline V and J ends were trimmed by 2 bases and 4 bases, with 9 bases remaining between them.

The chain employs TRBV5-6 and TRBJ2-5; D not certain. Trimming shortened V by 0 bases and J by 2 bases, and 8 bases separated the two germline ends. The CDR3 has 14 amino acids. Germline loops: CDR1 SGHDT, CDR2 YYEEEE. The CDR3 spells CASSLGSFQETQYF. The CDR3 DNA sequence: TGTGCCAGCAGCTTGGGAAGTTTTCAAGAGACCCAGTACTTC.

The chain is built from TRBV27 and TRBJ1-2; 11 positions agree with TRBD1. This CDR3 contains 14 residues. V shed 3 bases, J shed 5 bases, and the junction held 2 bases outside the gene matches. Per germline, CDR1 MNHEY and CDR2 SMNVEV (reference sequence). CDR3 region: CASSFGQGAYGYTF. CDR3 DNA sequence: TGTGCCAGCAGTTTTGGACAGGGGGCATATGGCTACACCTTC.

This clonotype occurred a few times. V and J are TRBV12-3 or TRBV12-4 and TRBJ2-1; TRBD2 aligns across 8 bases. The CDR3 is 13 residues long. Trimming at V came to 3 bases and at J to 7 bases, leaving 2 bases not matched to a gene. CDR3 coding DNA: TGTGCCAGCAGTTTGGGACTAGGTAATGAGCAGTTCTTC. This encodes CASSLGLGNEQFF.

V gene TRBV7-8 combines with J gene TRBJ2-3; maybe TRBD1 (6 bases). V gave up 1 base and J gave up 1 base, with 15 bases separating them. Germline CDR1 reads SGHVS; CDR2 reads FQNEAQ. The CDR3 runs 17 residues. CDR3 coding DNA: TGTGCCAGCAGCTTAGAGGTGGCAGGGGTGGGCACAGATACGCAGTATTTT. This sequence encodes CASSLEVAGVGTDTQYF.

Here the CDR3 DNA reads TGTGCCAGCAGGGACAGCCGTTATAATTCACCCCTCCACTTT. It specifies CASRDSRYNSPLHF. This chain uses TRBV6-6 with TRBJ1-6; tentative D call: TRBD1 (6 bases). The germline V gene encodes CDR1 MNHNY and CDR2 SVGAGI (reference sequence). This CDR3 spans 14 amino acids. The V end was cut by 6 bases, the J end by 4 bases, with 10 bases between.

This rearrangement joins TRBV7-8 to TRBJ2-7; possibly TRBD1 for D (6 bases). V was cut by 1 base and J by 0 bases, with 13 bases left in between. Germline V lookup: CDR1 SGHVS, CDR2 FQNEAQ. The CDR3 covers 16 residues. The CDR3 sequence: CASSLDLGQYSYEQYF. CDR3 DNA: TGTGCCAGCAGCTTAGATCTCGGACAGTACTCCTACGAGCAGTACTTC.

V is TRBV9 and J is TRBJ1-1; weak D call: TRBD1 (5 bases). This CDR3 contains 15 residues. V was shortened by 0 bases and J by 1 base, with 10 bases between the two germline ends. Germline CDR1 reads SGDLS; CDR2 reads YYNGEE. CDR3 nucleotide sequence: TGTGCCAGCAGCGTAGGTGGGGACCCGAACACTGAAGCTTTCTTT. This encodes CASSVGGDPNTEAFF.

V is TRBV9 and J is TRBJ1-4, with TRBD1 matching over 7 bases. The CDR3 loop spans 15 amino acids. Germline CDR1 SGDLS, CDR2 YYNGEE. The V gene end was trimmed by 2 bases and the J gene end by 4 bases; junction bases not matched to a gene: 5. CDR3 sequence reads: CASSVQQGRNEKLFF. The CDR3 region has the DNA TGTGCCAGCAGCGTCCAACAGGGGCGTAATGAAAAACTGTTTTTT.

CDR3 DNA sequence: TGTGCCAGCAGTGCAAGGACAGGGACGGGTGAGCAGTTCTTC. Translation: CASSARTGTGEQFF. This chain connects TRBV28 to TRBJ2-1, with 8 bases aligning to TRBD1. Per germline, CDR1 MDHEN and CDR2 SYDVKM. This CDR3 comprises 14 residues. The junction had 9 bases not matched to a gene; V was cut back by 5 bases and J by 9 bases.

The rearrangement links TRBV12-3 or TRBV12-4 to TRBJ1-5; possible D gene TRBD1, 6 bases. This CDR3 region has 14 residues. The V end was cut by 1 base, the J end by 4 bases, with 8 bases between. Here the CDR3 reads CASSLVQGNQPQHF. CDR3 nucleotides: TGTGCCAGCAGTTTAGTGCAGGGGAATCAGCCCCAGCATTTT.

V is TRBV28 and J is TRBJ2-7; 8 nucleotides align to TRBD1. Trimming at V came to 9 bases and at J to 1 base, leaving 14 bases not matched to a gene. The CDR3 is 16 amino acids. Germline CDR1 reads MDHEN; CDR2 reads SYDVKM. The CDR3 bases are TGTGCCAGGGGAAAAACAGGGGGAACTGGTTCCTACGAGCAGTACTTC. As protein: CARGKTGGTGSYEQYF.

This clonotype was detected only once. The chain has TRBV12-5 and TRBJ2-1; tentative D call: TRBD2 (6 bases). This CDR3 contains 15 residues. Germline CDR1 LGHNT, CDR2 FRNRAP. V dropped 7 bases and J dropped 4 bases, with 17 bases sitting between them. CDR3 in DNA: TGTGCTAGTGACCTCGGGCGGGATTCTTACAATGAGCAGTTCTTC. This encodes CASDLGRDSYNEQFF.

The chain employs TRBV5-4 and TRBJ2-2; 9 bases fit TRBD1. This CDR3 spans 14 amino acids. The trim removed 4 bases at V and 7 bases at J, leaving 5 bases unmatched. Germline V lookup: CDR1 SGHNT, CDR2 YYREEE (reference sequence). CDR3 sequence reads: CASSRDRVFGELFF. CDR3 nucleotide sequence: TGTGCCAGCAGCCGGGACAGGGTCTTCGGGGAGCTGTTTTTT.

The chain has TRBV9 and TRBJ2-7; a weak D match, TRBD2 (6 bases). V was shortened by 4 bases and J by 2 bases, with 19 bases between the two germline ends. The CDR3 totals 16 residues. From germline, CDR1 is SGDLS and CDR2 YYNGEE. The CDR3 loop is CASSPEGGGAPYEQYF. DNA for the CDR3: TGTGCCAGCAGCCCGGAGGGAGGCGGCGCCCCCTACGAGCAGTACTTC.

The rearrangement links TRBV30 to TRBJ2-7; D is uncertain. Germline V gene lookup returns CDR1 GTSNPN and CDR2 SVGIG (reference sequence). The CDR3 has 14 amino acids. V gave up 2 bases and J gave up 3 bases, with 14 bases separating them. This CDR3 reads CAWSIRKGDYEQYF. The CDR3 DNA follows: TGTGCCTGGAGTATAAGAAAGGGTGACTACGAGCAGTACTTC.

This clonotype was counted only a few times. This chain links TRBV12-3 or TRBV12-4 with TRBJ2-3, with unresolved D. The CDR3 sequence is 12 residues long. The V gene lost 2 bases and the J gene lost 6 bases, with 6 bases spanning the gap. In nucleotides, the CDR3 is TGTGCCAGCAGTTTAAGTGCGGATACGCAGTATTTT. Translating gives CASSLSADTQYF.

The V and J genes are TRBV24-1 and TRBJ2-1; a possible D gene is TRBD1 (5 bases). V lost 4 bases, J lost 7 bases, and 16 bases lay in between. Germline loops: CDR1 KGHDR, CDR2 SFDVKD. The CDR3 spans 15 residues. CDR3 region: CATSDPRAVANEQFF. Written as DNA, the CDR3 is TGTGCCACCAGTGACCCCAGGGCCGTTGCGAATGAGCAGTTCTTC.

The chain uses TRBV9 and TRBJ1-5; a weak D match, TRBD1 (6 bases). The germline V and J ends were trimmed by 3 bases and 0 bases, with 10 bases remaining between them. Per the germline V gene, CDR1 is SGDLS and CDR2 is YYNGEE. The CDR3 is made up of 15 amino acids. The DNA of the CDR3 is TGTGCCAGCAGCGGGACAGAAACTAGCAATCAGCCCCAGCATTTT. It specifies CASSGTETSNQPQHF.

This clonotype appeared once. V usage is TRBV24-1 and J usage is TRBJ1-4; D uncertain. Between the trimmed V and J ends, which lost 7 bases and 4 bases, there was a span of 12 bases. Germline V gene data show CDR1 as KGHDR and CDR2 as SFDVKD. The CDR3 contains 14 residues. The CDR3 here is CATSAPGVNEKLFF. In DNA, the CDR3 is TGTGCCACCAGCGCCCCGGGAGTTAATGAAAAACTGTTTTTT.

The rearrangement links TRBV20-1 to TRBJ2-1, with 9 bases lining up with TRBD2. This CDR3 has 18 residues. Germline CDR1 is DFQATT and CDR2 is SNEGSKA (reference sequence). The V gene end was trimmed by 4 bases and the J gene end by 2 bases; junction bases not matched to a gene: 15. This CDR3 reads CSAKPGLAQGGAYNEQFF. The CDR3, as DNA: TGCAGTGCTAAACCGGGACTAGCCCAAGGGGGAGCCTACAATGAGCAGTTCTTC.

The chain couples TRBV5-6 to TRBJ2-7; 8 positions agree with TRBD2. The V gene end was trimmed by 4 bases and the J gene end by 5 bases; junction bases not matched to a gene: 2. The CDR3 consists of 12 residues. Germline CDR1 is SGHDT and CDR2 is YYEEEE. Here the CDR3 DNA reads TGTGCCAGCAGCCCGGGACTAGACGAGCAGTACTTC. Amino acid sequence: CASSPGLDEQYF.

The rearrangement joins TRBV20-1 to TRBJ1-2; D gene unclear. Germline V gene lookup returns CDR1 DFQATT and CDR2 SNEGSKA (reference sequence). The CDR3 sequence is 11 residues long. Trimming took off 6 bases at V and 6 bases at J, with 11 bases between the two ends. The CDR3 sequence: CSALREDGYTF. CDR3 nucleotide sequence: TGCAGTGCCCTTAGGGAGGATGGCTACACCTTC.

This chain connects TRBV5-1 to TRBJ2-3, with 9 bases fitting TRBD2. CDR1 and CDR2 (germline): SGHRS, YFSETQ. The ends lost 8 bases at V and 4 bases at J; junction bases unmatched: 8. The CDR3 is 14 residues long. This CDR3 reads CASGSGSRADTQYF. In DNA form, the CDR3 reads TGCGCCAGTGGTAGCGGGAGTCGAGCAGATACGCAGTATTTT.

For the CDR3, the DNA is TGCAGTGCGCCCGGACAGGGGAACACTGAAGCTTTCTTT. Encoded protein: CSAPGQGNTEAFF. The chain recombines TRBV20-1 with TRBJ1-1; 8 bases align to TRBD1. With 6 bases clipped from V and 1 base from J, the junction kept 4 bases outside the gene matches. The CDR3 is made up of 13 amino acids. The germline V gene encodes CDR1 DFQATT and CDR2 SNEGSKA (reference sequence).

The chain couples TRBV7-8 to TRBJ1-1; unclear D gene. V was pared by 1 base and J by 0 bases, with 15 bases between. The CDR3 sequence is 17 residues long. The germline V gene encodes CDR1 SGHVS and CDR2 FQNEAQ. The CDR3 region has the DNA TGTGCCAGCAGCTTAGGGCGGCAAGGCATACTGAACACTGAAGCTTTCTTT. Translated: CASSLGRQGILNTEAFF.

The chain employs TRBV14 and TRBJ2-1; 7 bases fit TRBD2. Germline-derived CDR1 and CDR2 are SGHDN and FVKESK. The CDR3 contains 15 residues. V trimming: 5 bases; J trimming: 6 bases; junction bases outside the gene matches: 10. The CDR3 coding sequence is TGTGCCAGCAGCGGATCGGGGCGGGGGTCCAATGAGCAGTTCTTC. Amino acids: CASSGSGRGSNEQFF.

V and J are TRBV19 and TRBJ2-1, with TRBD2 matching over 12 bases. The length of the CDR3 is 16 residues. Germline values: CDR1 LNHDA, CDR2 SQIVND (reference sequence). V trimming: 2 bases; J trimming: 7 bases; junction bases outside the gene matches: 6. The CDR3 here is CASSITTSGSLNEQFF. The CDR3 DNA is TGTGCCAGTAGTATAACGACTAGCGGGAGTTTGAATGAGCAGTTCTTC.

This chain connects TRBV4-1 to TRBJ2-6; possible D gene TRBD2, 6 bases. Per the germline V gene, CDR1 is MGHRA and CDR2 is YSYEKL. V lost 4 bases and J 0 bases, leaving 16 bases between the germline ends. The length of the CDR3 is 18 residues. The CDR3 bases are TGCGCCAGCAGCCCTATAGGATGGGAGGCCTCTGGGGCCAACGTCCTGACTTTC. It translates to CASSPIGWEASGANVLTF.

The V gene is TRBV28, the J gene TRBJ2-7; D is possibly TRBD1 (6 bases). Between the trimmed V and J ends, which lost 5 bases and 2 bases, there was a span of 13 bases. Germline-derived CDR1 and CDR2 are MDHEN and SYDVKM. The length of the CDR3 is 14 residues. CDR3 nucleotides: TGTGCCAGCAGTCTACAGGGTCGGACCTACGAGCAGTACTTC. Translating gives CASSLQGRTYEQYF.

The rearrangement uses TRBV18 and TRBJ2-2, with D perhaps assigned TRBD1 or TRBD2 (5 bases each). The CDR3 runs 20 residues. The V gene lost 2 bases and the J gene lost 3 bases, with 25 bases spanning the gap. CDR1 KGHSH and CDR2 LQKENI come from the germline V gene. DNA of the CDR3: TGTGCCAGCTCACCAACGACAGAGCGGCTAAACCGGTTGGACACCGGGGAGCTGTTTTTT. Amino acids: CASSPTTERLNRLDTGELFF.